This passage covers 17 T cell receptor beta chains from one sample sequenced in a study of T cell responses to AZD1222 COVID-19 vaccine. Method: immunoSEQ multiplex PCR; TCRdb's copy keeps in-frame clones and lacks some. The sample records about 110,000 clones, about 90% being singletons. The sequenced sample was peripheral blood, obtained on day 0 of AZD1222 vaccination. These receptor sequences come from an adult in good health.

This sequence joins TRBV7-9 and TRBJ1-4, with 7 nucleotides matching TRBD1. The CDR3 runs 15 residues. With 2 bases clipped from V and 5 bases from J, the junction kept 5 bases outside the gene matches. Germline V lookup: CDR1 SEHNR, CDR2 FQNEAQ (reference sequence). CDR3 amino acids: CASSLSGTENEKLFF. The DNA for the CDR3 is TGTGCCAGCAGCTTAAGTGGGACAGAAAATGAAAAACTGTTTTTT. Drawing the rest from reference TRBV7-9 and TRBJ1-4, the complete variable domain is DTGVSQNPRHKITKRGQNVTFRCDPISEHNRLYWYRQTLGQGPEFLTYFQNEAQLEKSRLLSDRFSAERPKGSFSTLEIQRTEQGDSAMYLCASSLSGTENEKLFFGSGTQLSVL.

This chain links TRBV27 with TRBJ2-1; 10 bases fit TRBD2. From germline, CDR1 is MNHEY and CDR2 SMNVEV (reference sequence). The CDR3 runs 16 residues. Germline trimming cut 3 bases from V and 4 bases from J; bases unmatched to any gene: 6. The CDR3 nucleotides read TGTGCCAGCAGTTTCGAAAGCGGGGGGGCTTACAATGAGCAGTTCTTC. As protein: CASSFESGGAYNEQFF.

The chain carries TRBV5-4 and TRBJ1-1, with 11 bases matching TRBD1. Trimming took 5 bases from V and 5 from J; bases not matched to a gene: 11. CDR3 length equals 16 residues. Germline V lookup: CDR1 SGHNT, CDR2 YYREEE (reference sequence). The DNA for the CDR3 is TGTGCCAGCAGGTCCGGGACAGGGGGTGGTTTTACTGAAGCTTTCTTT. Residues: CASRSGTGGGFTEAFF.

The V and J genes are TRBV7-2 and TRBJ1-1; 10 nucleotides match TRBD1. This CDR3 is 14 amino acids long. The V segment lost 5 bases and the J segment 5 bases; nucleotides outside the gene matches: 5. Germline V gene data show CDR1 as SGHTA and CDR2 as FQGNSA. CDR3 DNA: TGTGCCAGCAGCGGACAGGGGGGGAGAACTGAAGCTTTCTTT. This translates into CASSGQGGRTEAFF.

V and J are TRBV12-3 or TRBV12-4 and TRBJ1-1; D is uncertain. The CDR3 has 12 amino acids. V shed 9 bases and J shed 1 base, with 9 bases lying between them. The CDR3 DNA is TGTGCCAGTCAGAGAGGGAACACTGAAGCTTTCTTT. It encodes CASQRGNTEAFF.

The CDR3 nucleotides read TGTGCCAGTCTGGGGACTGAAGCTTTCTTT. Its translation: CASLGTEAFF. The chain employs TRBV6-6 and TRBJ1-1; no clear D gene. The CDR3 extends over 10 amino acids. The V and J ends lost 9 bases and 5 bases respectively, with 7 bases between them. Germline CDR1 MNHNY, CDR2 SVGAGI (reference sequence).

The rearrangement links TRBV14 to TRBJ1-5; D perhaps matches TRBD1 (6 bases). From germline, CDR1 is SGHDN and CDR2 FVKESK. V lost 1 base to trimming and J lost 7 bases, with 11 bases between them. CDR3 length: 14 residues. In nucleotides, the CDR3 is TGTGCCAGCAGCCAAGCGGGGGCCCGACAGCCCCAGCATTTT. Translated: CASSQAGARQPQHF.

This clone was detected a few times. This chain links TRBV5-4 with TRBJ1-3; D is unresolved. The CDR3 extends over 17 amino acids. Germline values: CDR1 SGHNT, CDR2 YYREEE (reference sequence). V shed 2 bases and J shed 0 bases, with 15 bases lying between them. In nucleotides, the CDR3 is TGTGCCAGCAGCTTCGAAACGAGGGCCCGCTCTGGAAACACCATATATTTT. This codes for CASSFETRARSGNTIYF.

This clone was recorded a few times. The chain employs TRBV2 and TRBJ2-7, with a weak D call TRBD2 (5 bases). CDR1 SNHLY and CDR2 FYNNEI come from the germline V gene. The CDR3 loop spans 15 amino acids. Deletions cut 1 base from V and 4 bases from J, with 14 bases between. The CDR3 sequence is CASSEVTKPLYEQYF. For the CDR3, the DNA is TGTGCCAGCAGTGAAGTGACTAAGCCCCTTTACGAGCAGTACTTC.

The chain is built from TRBV4-1 and TRBJ2-4; perhaps TRBD1 as D (5 bases). CDR1 is MGHRA, CDR2 YSYEKL, per germline. Deletions cut 0 bases from V and 2 bases from J, with 17 bases between. The CDR3 covers 18 residues. Here the CDR3 reads CASSQEGPQGHPKNIQYF. The CDR3 coding sequence is TGCGCCAGCAGCCAAGAAGGGCCCCAGGGCCACCCCAAAAACATTCAGTACTTC.

The rearrangement uses TRBV24-1 and TRBJ2-1, with 9 bases matching TRBD2. Germline V gene data show CDR1 as KGHDR and CDR2 as SFDVKD. V dropped 1 base and J dropped 7; count of bases not matched to a gene: 7. The length of the CDR3 is 16 residues. CDR3 residues: CATSDLRRGGVNEQFF. In DNA, the CDR3 is TGTGCCACCAGTGATTTACGGCGGGGGGGCGTGAATGAGCAGTTCTTC.

This sequence joins TRBV7-2 and TRBJ2-2; 7 nucleotides match TRBD2. From germline, CDR1 is SGHTA and CDR2 FQGNSA. Trimming took 5 bases from V and 4 from J; bases not matched to a gene: 10. The length of the CDR3 is 16 residues. The CDR3 spells CASSMRSGGGTGELFF. CDR3 DNA: TGTGCCAGCAGCATGAGATCGGGGGGTGGCACCGGGGAGCTGTTTTTT. The full variable domain, its missing parts supplied by reference TRBV7-2 and TRBJ2-2, is GAGVSQSPSNKVTEKGKDVELRCDPISGHTALYWYRQSLGQGLEFLIYFQGNSAPDKSGLPSDRFSAERTGGSVSTLTIQRTQQEDSAVYLCASSMRSGGGTGELFFGEGSRLTVL.

The V gene is TRBV30, the J gene TRBJ1-2, with D uncertain. V shed 5 bases and J shed 6 bases, with 22 bases lying between them. The CDR3 covers 15 residues. CDR1 is GTSNPN, CDR2 SVGIG, per germline (reference sequence). The CDR3 here is CAWLPRTSSRNGYTF. CDR3 nucleotides: TGTGCCTGGCTTCCTCGGACGTCCTCAAGGAATGGCTACACCTTC.

The chain has TRBV19 and TRBJ1-6; D gene ambiguous. CDR1 and CDR2 from the germline V gene are LNHDA and SQIVND (reference sequence). The CDR3 has 14 residues. V lost 3 bases, J lost 7 bases, and 10 bases lay in between. CDR3 protein: CASSIGSLNSPLHF. CDR3 in DNA: TGTGCCAGTAGTATCGGAAGCTTGAATTCACCCCTCCACTTT. Together with reference TRBV19 and TRBJ1-6, the CDR3 gives the full variable domain: DGGITQSPKYLFRKEGQNVTLSCEQNLNHDAMYWYRQDPGQGLRLIYYSQIVNDFQKGDIAEGYSVSREKKESFPLTVTSAQKNPTAFYLCASSIGSLNSPLHFGNGTRLTVT.

The rearrangement uses TRBV28 and TRBJ1-2; no firm D call. CDR3 length: 15 amino acids. Germline assignment: CDR1 MDHEN and CDR2 SYDVKM. Between the trimmed V and J ends, which lost 5 bases and 7 bases, there was a span of 20 bases. The chain's CDR3 is CASSRRNIYRGGYTF. CDR3 DNA: TGTGCCAGCAGTCGCCGTAATATCTATCGGGGTGGCTACACCTTC.

The chain employs TRBV7-9 and TRBJ2-1; TRBD1 might be the D (6 bases). This CDR3 spans 15 amino acids. Germline lookup yields CDR1 SEHNR and CDR2 FQNEAQ (reference sequence). V gave up 1 base and J gave up 2 bases, with 9 bases separating them. CDR3 in DNA: TGTGCCAGCAGCTTAGAGGGGGTTCCCTACAATGAGCAGTTCTTC. Amino acid sequence: CASSLEGVPYNEQFF.

V usage is TRBV7-3 and J usage is TRBJ2-7, with 10 bases fitting TRBD2. After removal of 9 bases from V and 3 bases from J, the junction contained 5 bases not matched to a gene. This CDR3 has 13 residues. Germline V gene sequence: CDR1 SGHTA, CDR2 FQGTGA. CDR3 bases: TGTGCCAGAATTCTAGCGGGGGTCTACGAGCAGTACTTC. Translated, it gives CARILAGVYEQYF.